The present TCR beta chain was sequenced within a study of post-analysis software for immune sequencing data (dated by TCRdb to about 2015). Concerning the study at large: Relapsing-remitting, secondary progressive and progressive-relapsing multiple sclerosis were recorded as disease courses, and subtype annotation was lacking for some patients. The patient repertoires were set against about 12 previously published healthy control repertoires from donors whose ages ranged from roughly 6 to 25 years. A subset of samples was prepared in parallel using single-end sample barcoding, then pooled and co-amplified after Illumina adapter ligation.

In the case of this clonotype: Its antigen has not been determined. No much larger clone is present one base from it, and per-base qualities are unavailable.

What the authors observed across the whole study: Multiple sclerosis patients had significantly lower normalized Chao1 diversity than controls, a result that suggests substantial peripheral T-cell clonal expansion. The multiple sclerosis patient group was slightly younger than the control group. When samples were clustered directly using the F measure, samples prepared in the same batch co-clustered strongly, which prompted a batch-effect correction. Patients showed significantly higher frequencies than controls for about 5 TRBV segments, among them TRBV5-6, TRBV5-1 and TRBV20-1.

To prepare the library, PCR was applied. TCRdb records Illumina HiSeq 2500 as the sequencer. Unique molecular identifiers were incorporated into TCR beta cDNA libraries to reduce PCR and sequencing biases. Approximately 500,000 cDNA molecules were obtained for every 1 to 10 million input T cells, so each molecule roughly corresponded to one T cell. The patient libraries were prepared and sequenced using the same protocol as the earlier healthy control dataset. Within a given batch, samples were prepared together, multiplexed and sequenced on the same HiSeq lane. The paper's processing steps were these. MIGEC handled the raw barcoded reads, throwing out single-read molecular identifier groups before consensus assembly and CDR3 extraction. VDJtools was used for post-analysis of the clonotype tables, and diversity was normalized by down-sampling every dataset to the size of the smallest sample. In repertoire overlap clustering, CDR3 amino acid sequences, but not nucleotide sequences, were matched to correct batch-related cross-sample contamination. TCRdb reprocessed the public reads (quality trimming at Q25 with fastp, clone calling with MiXCR) and kept in-frame beta chains. Each entry is one CDR3 protein sequence, shown with its most common DNA and genes. These V and J calls derive from TCRdb rather than the authors' analysis. This sample is represented by hundreds of thousands of distinct CDR3 sequences; 59% of them were singletons. The ten top clones hold about 11% of the sample.

To demonstrate the VDJtools post-analysis software, TCR beta repertoires were profiled from the peripheral blood of 13 young patients with multiple sclerosis. The multiple sclerosis patients were children and adolescents between roughly 6 and 15 years of age. There are 17 amino acids in the CDR3, from cysteine to phenylalanine inclusive. The only DNA kept is the CDR3, 51 bases in frame from the first base. For this chain, trimming is 0 bases at the V end and 5 bases at the J end, and the number of junction bases without a gene match is 11. Sequences LNHNV (CDR1) and YYDKDF (CDR2) are obtained from the germline V gene (reference sequence).

The sequence links TRBV15 to TRBJ2-5; the central 8 bases match TRBD2. The clonotype was recovered from a girl aged 2 to 9 with multiple sclerosis. Specimen: blood. The DNA sequence is as follows: TGTGCCACCAGCAGAGACGGAATGAGCGGGGGAGCGGAGACCCAGTACTTC. It specifies CATSRDGMSGGAETQYF.